This entry describes one TCR beta chain. The antigen is not known. The CDR3 extends over 14 amino acids. The V end was cut by 6 bases, the J end by 0 bases, with 11 bases between. CDR1 MNHEY and CDR2 SMNVEV come from the germline V gene (reference sequence). The data were obtained in a study of graft-versus-host responses after intestinal transplantation. Overall study: All recipients got anti-thymocyte globulin induction, then tacrolimus and steroids for approximately 3 years.

TCRdb's table, derived via immunoSEQ multiplex PCR, lists solely in-frame clones and lacks some. The sample contains some 130,000 clones, roughly 95% of which appear only once. Study-level points and caveats: Some patients had graft-donor T cell macrochimerism, and their allografts showed high graft-versus-host to host-versus-graft clonal ratios. There were GvH clones found in recipient marrow, and some of them appeared first in ileum or blood. Levels of circulating GvH clones at their peak were associated with early post-transplant HvG declines.

This receptor was obtained from a human donor who received an intestinal transplant. The rearrangement joins TRBV27 to TRBJ1-1, with D possibly being TRBD1 (6 bases). The sequences come from unstimulated CD8+ T cells sorted from spleen or lymph node cells, collected before intestinal transplant. CDR3 in amino acids: CASRLTGMNTEAFF. The CDR3, as DNA: TGTGCCAGCAGGTTAACAGGGATGAACACTGAAGCTTTCTTT.